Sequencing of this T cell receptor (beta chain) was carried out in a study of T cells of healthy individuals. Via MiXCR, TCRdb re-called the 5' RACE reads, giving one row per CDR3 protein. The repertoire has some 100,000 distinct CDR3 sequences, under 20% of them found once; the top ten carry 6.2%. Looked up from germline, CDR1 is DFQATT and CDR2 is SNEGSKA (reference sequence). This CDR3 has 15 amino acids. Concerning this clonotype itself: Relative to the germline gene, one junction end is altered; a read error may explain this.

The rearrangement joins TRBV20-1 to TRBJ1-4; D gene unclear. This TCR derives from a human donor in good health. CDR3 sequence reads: CSARGGQYFNGKLFF. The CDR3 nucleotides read TGCAGTGCTAGAGGCGGCCAGTACTTTAATGGAAAACTGTTTTTT.